A single sample is the source of the 8 T cell receptor beta chains below, sequenced in a study of blood T cell repertoires in COVID-19. Measured with immunoSEQ multiplex PCR; TCRdb has only the in-frame clones, and not every one. This repertoire shows under 300,000 clones, 85% to 90% found once; its top ten account for roughly 2.5%. Sequences were obtained from PBMCs or T cells enriched from blood (not recorded which). The receptors were sampled from a woman younger than 35 who had recovered from COVID-19.

The V call is TRBV3-1 (or the pseudogene TRBV3-2), the J call TRBJ1-1; D gene uncertain. From germline, CDR1 is LGHDT and CDR2 YNNKEL (reference sequence). V was pared by 4 bases and J by 8 bases, with 14 bases between. CDR3 length: 13 amino acids. The CDR3 coding sequence is TGTGCCAGCAGCCGTTTGGGAGCAGCCGAAGCTTTCTTT. This encodes CASSRLGAAEAFF.

This chain joins TRBV18 and TRBJ2-7; 9 nucleotides line up with TRBD1. Per the germline V gene, CDR1 is KGHSH and CDR2 is LQKENI. The V segment lost 4 bases and the J segment 7 bases; nucleotides outside the gene matches: 14. The CDR3 sequence is 16 residues long. The DNA of the CDR3 is TGTGCCAGCTCACTCACCCACGGGACAGGGTTAGGAGAGCAGTACTTC. It codes for CASSLTHGTGLGEQYF.

The genes are TRBV5-4 and TRBJ2-5; no reliable D call. Germline V gives CDR1 SGHNT, CDR2 YYREEE (reference sequence). This CDR3 contains 14 residues. Trimming cost V 3 bases and J 3 bases, with 12 bases left between them. CDR3: CASSSPTEKETQYF. The CDR3, as DNA: TGTGCCAGCAGCTCTCCCACGGAGAAAGAGACCCAGTACTTC.

V gene TRBV25-1 combines with J gene TRBJ2-1; D is perhaps TRBD2 (7 bases). CDR3 length: 16 amino acids. CDR1 MGHDK and CDR2 SYGVNS come from the germline V gene. V was cut by 3 bases and J by 7 bases, with 19 bases left in between. CDR3: CASSEFRGGGWNEQFF. The CDR3 DNA reads as TGTGCCAGCAGTGAGTTTAGGGGGGGAGGCTGGAATGAGCAGTTCTTC.

V usage is TRBV5-1 and J usage is TRBJ1-6, with D tentatively TRBD1 (5 bases). Germline CDR1 reads SGHRS; CDR2 reads YFSETQ. The CDR3 consists of 14 residues. Between the trimmed V and J ends, which lost 0 bases and 10 bases, there was a span of 11 bases. CDR3 bases: TGCGCCAGCAGCTTGGCCGGAGGGGTATCACCCCTCCACTTT. It specifies CASSLAGGVSPLHF.

The J gene is TRBJ2-3, the V gene TRBV10-2, with D hard to call. From germline, CDR1 is WSHSY and CDR2 SAAADI. The V and J ends lost 2 bases and 6 bases respectively, with 9 bases between them. The CDR3 is 13 amino acids. The CDR3 loop is CASSERLFDTQYF. In DNA form, the CDR3 reads TGCGCCAGCAGTGAGCGACTGTTTGATACGCAGTATTTT.

This rearrangement joins TRBV20-1 to TRBJ2-5; D might be TRBD2 (5 bases). Germline CDR1 DFQATT, CDR2 SNEGSKA (reference sequence). Trimming took 1 base from V and 7 from J, leaving 7 bases between them. The CDR3 has 11 amino acids. The CDR3 reads CSARGEPTQYF. The CDR3 DNA follows: TGCAGTGCTAGAGGGGAGCCGACCCAGTACTTC.

The rearrangement links TRBV19 to TRBJ2-3; 12 bases line up with TRBD2. Germline values: CDR1 LNHDA, CDR2 SQIVND (reference sequence). The CDR3 consists of 16 residues. Trimming removed 5 bases from V and 1 base from J; junction bases left unmatched: 4. The CDR3 spells CASSSRLAGGTDTQYF. The CDR3 DNA reads as TGTGCCAGTAGTTCACGACTAGCGGGGGGCACAGATACGCAGTATTTT.